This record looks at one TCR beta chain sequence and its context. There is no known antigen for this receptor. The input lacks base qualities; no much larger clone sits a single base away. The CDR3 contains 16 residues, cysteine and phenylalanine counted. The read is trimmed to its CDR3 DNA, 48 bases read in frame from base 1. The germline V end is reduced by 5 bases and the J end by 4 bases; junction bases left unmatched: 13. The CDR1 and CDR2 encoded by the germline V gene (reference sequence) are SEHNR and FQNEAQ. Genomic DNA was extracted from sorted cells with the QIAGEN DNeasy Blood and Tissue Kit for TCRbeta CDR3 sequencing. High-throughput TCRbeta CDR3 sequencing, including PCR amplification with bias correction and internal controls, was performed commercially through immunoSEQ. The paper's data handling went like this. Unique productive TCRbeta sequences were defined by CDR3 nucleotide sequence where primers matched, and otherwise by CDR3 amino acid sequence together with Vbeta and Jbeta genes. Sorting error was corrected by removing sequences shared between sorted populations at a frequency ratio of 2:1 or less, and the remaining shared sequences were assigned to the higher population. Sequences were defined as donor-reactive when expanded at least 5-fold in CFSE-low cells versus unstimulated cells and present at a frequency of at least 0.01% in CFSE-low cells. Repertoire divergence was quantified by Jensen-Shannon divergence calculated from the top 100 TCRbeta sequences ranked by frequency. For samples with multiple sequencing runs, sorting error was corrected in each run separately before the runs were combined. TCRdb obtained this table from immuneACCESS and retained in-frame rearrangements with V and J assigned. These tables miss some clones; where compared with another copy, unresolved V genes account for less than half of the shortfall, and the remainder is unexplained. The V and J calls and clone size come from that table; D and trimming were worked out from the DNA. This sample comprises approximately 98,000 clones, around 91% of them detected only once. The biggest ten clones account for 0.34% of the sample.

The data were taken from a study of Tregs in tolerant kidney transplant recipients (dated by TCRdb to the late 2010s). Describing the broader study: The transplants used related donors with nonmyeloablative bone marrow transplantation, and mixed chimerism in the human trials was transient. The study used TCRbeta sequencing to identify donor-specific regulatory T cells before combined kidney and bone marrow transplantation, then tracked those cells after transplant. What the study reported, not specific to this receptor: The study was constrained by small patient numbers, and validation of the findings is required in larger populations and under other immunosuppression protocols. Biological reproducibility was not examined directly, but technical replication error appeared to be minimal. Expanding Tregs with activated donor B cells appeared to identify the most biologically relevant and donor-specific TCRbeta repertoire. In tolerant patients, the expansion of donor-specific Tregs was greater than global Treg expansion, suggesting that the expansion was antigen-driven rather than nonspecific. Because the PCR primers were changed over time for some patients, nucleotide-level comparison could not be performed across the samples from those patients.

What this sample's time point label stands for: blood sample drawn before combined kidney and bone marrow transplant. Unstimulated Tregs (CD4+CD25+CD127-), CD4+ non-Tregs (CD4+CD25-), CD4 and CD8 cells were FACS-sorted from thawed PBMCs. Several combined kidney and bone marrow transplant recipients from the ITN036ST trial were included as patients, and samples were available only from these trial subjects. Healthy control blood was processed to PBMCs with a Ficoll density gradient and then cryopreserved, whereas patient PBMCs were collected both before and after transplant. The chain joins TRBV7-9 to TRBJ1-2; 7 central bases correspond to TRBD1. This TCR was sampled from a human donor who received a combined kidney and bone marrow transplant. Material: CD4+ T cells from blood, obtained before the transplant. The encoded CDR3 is CASSTAQGQLTYGYTF. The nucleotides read TGTGCCAGCAGCACAGCGCAGGGACAGCTAACCTATGGCTACACCTTC.